These 2 T cell receptor beta chains share one sample of origin, sequenced in a study of cytotoxic CD8 clonotypes in ibrutinib-treated CLL. Repertoires were generated with immunoSEQ multiplex PCR, while TCRdb's copy carries only in-frame clones and drops some. In the table there are over 120,000 clones, about 75% of which are singletons. Sequenced here: PBMCs, sampled after 24 months of ibrutinib treatment. The receptors stem from a human donor with chronic lymphocytic leukemia.

This sequence joins TRBV10-3 and TRBJ2-4; D may be TRBD2 (6 bases). The CDR3 extends over 15 amino acids. V was shortened by 3 bases and J by 9 bases, with 18 bases between the two germline ends. The germline CDR1 and CDR2 sequences are ENHRY and SYGVKD. The CDR3 DNA is TGTGCCATCAGTGAAAACCGGAGGGGTGGGGGCATTCAGTACTTC. It specifies CAISENRRGGGIQYF.

The V and J genes are TRBV29-1 and TRBJ2-5, with D uncertain. V lost 4 bases and J lost 2, with 8 bases in between. This CDR3 spans 12 amino acids. Per germline, CDR1 SQVTM and CDR2 ANQGSEA. The CDR3 region is CSVARVQETQYF. For the CDR3, the DNA is TGCAGCGTTGCTCGGGTGCAAGAGACCCAGTACTTC.